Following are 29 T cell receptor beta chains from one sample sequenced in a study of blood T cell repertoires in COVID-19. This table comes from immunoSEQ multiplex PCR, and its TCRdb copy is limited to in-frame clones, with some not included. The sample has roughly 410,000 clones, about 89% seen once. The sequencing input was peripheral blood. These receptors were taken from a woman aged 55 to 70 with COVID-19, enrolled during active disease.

CDR3 amino acids: CASGDRLNTEAFF. The CDR3 DNA reads as TGTGCCAGTGGGGACAGGTTGAACACTGAAGCTTTCTTT. The V call is TRBV19, the J call TRBJ1-1; the match to TRBD1 covers 8 bases. CDR1 is LNHDA, CDR2 SQIVND, per germline (reference sequence). After removal of 8 bases from V and 0 bases from J, the junction contained 2 bases not matched to a gene. The CDR3 extends over 13 amino acids.

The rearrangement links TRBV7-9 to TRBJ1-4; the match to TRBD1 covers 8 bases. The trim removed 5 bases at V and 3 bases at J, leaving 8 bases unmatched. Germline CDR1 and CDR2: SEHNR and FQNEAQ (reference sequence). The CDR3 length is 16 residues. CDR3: CASSQTGEGANEKLFF. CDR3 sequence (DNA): TGTGCCAGCAGCCAGACAGGGGAGGGAGCTAATGAAAAACTGTTTTTT.

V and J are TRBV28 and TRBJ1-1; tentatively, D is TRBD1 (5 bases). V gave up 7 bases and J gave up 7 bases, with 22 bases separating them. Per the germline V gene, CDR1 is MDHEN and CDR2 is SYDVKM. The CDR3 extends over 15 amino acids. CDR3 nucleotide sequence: TGTGCCAGCAAGCTGAAGCGGCGTGGGGGGATTGAAGCTTTCTTT. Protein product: CASKLKRRGGIEAFF.

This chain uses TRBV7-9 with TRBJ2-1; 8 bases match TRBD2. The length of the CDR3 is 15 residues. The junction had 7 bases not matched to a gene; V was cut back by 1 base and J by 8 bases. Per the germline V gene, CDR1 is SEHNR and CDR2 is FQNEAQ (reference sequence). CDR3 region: CASSLDGGATDEQFF. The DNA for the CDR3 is TGTGCCAGCAGCTTAGACGGGGGGGCCACCGATGAGCAGTTCTTC.

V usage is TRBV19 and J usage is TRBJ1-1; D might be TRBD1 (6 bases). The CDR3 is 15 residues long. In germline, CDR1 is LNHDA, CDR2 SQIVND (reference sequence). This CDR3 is CAAGGGDLSNTEAFF. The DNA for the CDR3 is TGTGCTGCCGGAGGGGGGGACCTAAGCAACACTGAAGCTTTCTTT.

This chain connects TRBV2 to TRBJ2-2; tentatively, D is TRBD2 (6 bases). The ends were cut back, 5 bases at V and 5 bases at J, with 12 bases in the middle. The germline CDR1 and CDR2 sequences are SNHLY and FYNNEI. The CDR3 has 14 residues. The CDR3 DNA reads TGTGCCAGCAGTCCCTTGGGGAGGACCGGGGAGCTGTTTTTT. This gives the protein CASSPLGRTGELFF.

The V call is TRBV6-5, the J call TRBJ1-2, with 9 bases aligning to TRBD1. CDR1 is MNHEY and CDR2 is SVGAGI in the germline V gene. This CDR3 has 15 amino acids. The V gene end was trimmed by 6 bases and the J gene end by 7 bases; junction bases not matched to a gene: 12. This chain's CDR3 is CASSPTGGAGGGYTF. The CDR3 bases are TGTGCCAGCAGCCCCACAGGGGGCGCTGGCGGTGGCTACACCTTC.

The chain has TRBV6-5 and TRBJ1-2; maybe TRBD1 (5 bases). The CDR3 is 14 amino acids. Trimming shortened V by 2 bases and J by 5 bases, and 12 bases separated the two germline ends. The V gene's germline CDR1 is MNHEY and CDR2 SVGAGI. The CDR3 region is CASSYGGVQYGYTF. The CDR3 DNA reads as TGTGCCAGCAGTTACGGGGGGGTCCAATATGGCTACACCTTC.

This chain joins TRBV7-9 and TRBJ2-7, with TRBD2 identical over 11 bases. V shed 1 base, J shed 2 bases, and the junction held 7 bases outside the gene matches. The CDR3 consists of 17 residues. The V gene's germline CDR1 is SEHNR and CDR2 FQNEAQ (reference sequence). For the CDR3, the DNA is TGTGCCAGCAGCTTAGGTCTAGCGGGGGGCCTCGCCTACGAGCAGTACTTC. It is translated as CASSLGLAGGLAYEQYF.

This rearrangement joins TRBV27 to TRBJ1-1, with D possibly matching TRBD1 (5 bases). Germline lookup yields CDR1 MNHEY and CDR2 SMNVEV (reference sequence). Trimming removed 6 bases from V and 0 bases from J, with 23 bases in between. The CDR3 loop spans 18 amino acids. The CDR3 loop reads CASSQSSPGLHMNTEAFF. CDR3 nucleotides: TGTGCCAGCAGCCAATCTTCGCCGGGACTGCACATGAACACTGAAGCTTTCTTT.

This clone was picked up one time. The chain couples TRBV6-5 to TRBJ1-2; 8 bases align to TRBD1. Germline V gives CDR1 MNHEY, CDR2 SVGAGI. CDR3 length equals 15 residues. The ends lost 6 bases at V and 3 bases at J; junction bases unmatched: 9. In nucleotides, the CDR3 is TGTGCCAGCAGACGGACAGGGAGGGATGACTATGGCTACACCTTC. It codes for CASRRTGRDDYGYTF.

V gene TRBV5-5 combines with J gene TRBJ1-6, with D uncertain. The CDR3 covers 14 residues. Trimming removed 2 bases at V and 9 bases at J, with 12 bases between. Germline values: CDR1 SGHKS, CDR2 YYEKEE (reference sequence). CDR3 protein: CASSFVQVPSPLHF. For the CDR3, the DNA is TGTGCCAGCAGCTTTGTTCAGGTGCCTTCACCCCTCCACTTT.

This chain's CDR3 is CASSLGGQGVSPEAFF. Written as DNA, the CDR3 is TGTGCCAGCAGTTTGGGGGGACAGGGGGTGAGCCCTGAAGCTTTCTTT. The rearrangement links TRBV28 to TRBJ1-1; 11 bases match TRBD1. Germline CDR1 reads MDHEN; CDR2 reads SYDVKM. J lost 6 bases, V lost 3 bases, and 9 bases had no gene match. The CDR3 contains 16 residues.

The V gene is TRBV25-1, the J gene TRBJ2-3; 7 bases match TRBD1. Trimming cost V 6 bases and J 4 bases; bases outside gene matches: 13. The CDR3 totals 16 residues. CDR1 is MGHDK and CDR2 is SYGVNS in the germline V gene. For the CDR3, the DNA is TGTGCCAGCAGCCGCGCGAGGGCAGGGGGAGCAGATACGCAGTATTTT. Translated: CASSRARAGGADTQYF.

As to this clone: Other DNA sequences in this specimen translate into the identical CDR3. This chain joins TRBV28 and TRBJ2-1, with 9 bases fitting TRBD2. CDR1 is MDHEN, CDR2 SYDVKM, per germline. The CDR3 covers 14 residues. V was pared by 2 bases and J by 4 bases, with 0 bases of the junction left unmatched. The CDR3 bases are TGTGCCAGCAGTTTAGCGGGGGGGTACAATGAGCAGTTCTTC. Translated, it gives CASSLAGGYNEQFF. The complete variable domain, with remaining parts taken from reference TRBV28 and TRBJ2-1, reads DVKVTQSSRYLVKRTGEKVFLECVQDMDHENMFWYRQDPGLGLRLIYFSYDVKMKEKGDIPEGYSVSREKKERFSLILESASTNQTSMYLCASSLAGGYNEQFFGPGTRLTVL.

DNA of the CDR3: TGTGCCAGTAGAGAGACTAGTGCCTACGAGCAGTACTTC. As protein: CASRETSAYEQYF. The chain has TRBV19 and TRBJ2-7; D perhaps matches TRBD2 (6 bases). The CDR3 consists of 13 residues. Germline CDR1 and CDR2: LNHDA and SQIVND (reference sequence). Trimming stripped 6 bases from V and 2 bases from J, with 11 bases between.

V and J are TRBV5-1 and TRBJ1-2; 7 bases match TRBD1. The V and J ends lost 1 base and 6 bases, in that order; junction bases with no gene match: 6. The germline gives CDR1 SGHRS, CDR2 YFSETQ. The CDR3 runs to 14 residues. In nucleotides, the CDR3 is TGCGCCAGCAGCTTGTCAGGGGGGAATAATGGCTACACCTTC. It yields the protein CASSLSGGNNGYTF.

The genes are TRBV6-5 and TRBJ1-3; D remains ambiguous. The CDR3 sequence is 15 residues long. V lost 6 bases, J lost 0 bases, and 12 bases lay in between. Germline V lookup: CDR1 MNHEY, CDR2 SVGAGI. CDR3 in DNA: TGTGCCAGCAGCCTCCGGGATACCTCTGGAAACACCATATATTTT. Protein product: CASSLRDTSGNTIYF.

In DNA, the CDR3 is TGTGCCAGCAGCCAAGCGGCAGGGGCAGATACGCAGTATTTT. It is translated as CASSQAAGADTQYF. The chain combines TRBV4-2 with TRBJ2-3; perhaps TRBD1 as D (6 bases). Germline V gene lookup returns CDR1 LGHNA and CDR2 YNFKEQ. This CDR3 is built from 14 residues. Deletions cut 1 base from V and 4 bases from J, with 9 bases between.

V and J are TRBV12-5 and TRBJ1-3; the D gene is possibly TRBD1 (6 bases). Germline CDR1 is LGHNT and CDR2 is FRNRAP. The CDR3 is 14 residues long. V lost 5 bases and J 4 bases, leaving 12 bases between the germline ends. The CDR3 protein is CASGVMGQGNTIYF. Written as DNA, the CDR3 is TGTGCTAGTGGTGTGATGGGACAAGGAAACACCATATATTTT.

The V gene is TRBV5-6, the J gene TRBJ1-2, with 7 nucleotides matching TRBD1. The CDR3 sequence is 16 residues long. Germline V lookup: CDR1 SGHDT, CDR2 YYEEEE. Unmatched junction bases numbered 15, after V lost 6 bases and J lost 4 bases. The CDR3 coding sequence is TGTGCCAGCACCCCTCGGTCGAGACAGGGAGTCTATGGCTACACCTTC. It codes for CASTPRSRQGVYGYTF.

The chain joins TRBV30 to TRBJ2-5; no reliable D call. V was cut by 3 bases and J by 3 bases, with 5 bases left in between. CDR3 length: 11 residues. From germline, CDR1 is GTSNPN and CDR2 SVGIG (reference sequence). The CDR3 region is CAWRSEETQYF. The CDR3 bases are TGTGCCTGGAGATCGGAAGAGACCCAGTACTTC.

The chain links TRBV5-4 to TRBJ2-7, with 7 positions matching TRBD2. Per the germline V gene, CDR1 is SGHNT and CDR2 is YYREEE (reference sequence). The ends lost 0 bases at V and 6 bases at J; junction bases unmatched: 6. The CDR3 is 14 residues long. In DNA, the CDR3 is TGTGCCAGCAGCTTGGGTTCAGGGAGGGGCGAGCAGTACTTC. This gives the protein CASSLGSGRGEQYF.

CDR3 sequence: CASSQVGVGDNYGYTF. The CDR3 bases are TGTGCCAGCAGCCAAGTAGGTGTAGGGGATAACTATGGCTACACCTTC. V and J are TRBV3-1 (or the pseudogene TRBV3-2) and TRBJ1-2; possibly TRBD1 for D (5 bases). CDR1 is LGHDT and CDR2 is YNNKEL in the germline V gene (reference sequence). The CDR3 length is 16 residues. Trimming shortened V by 1 base and J by 1 base, and 13 bases separated the two germline ends.

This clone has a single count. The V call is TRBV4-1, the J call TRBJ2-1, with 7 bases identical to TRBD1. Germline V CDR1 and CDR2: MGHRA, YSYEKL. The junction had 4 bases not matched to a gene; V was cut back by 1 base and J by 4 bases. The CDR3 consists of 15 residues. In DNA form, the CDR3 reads TGCGCCAGCAGCCAAGTAGGGGGCGGGTACAATGAGCAGTTCTTC. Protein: CASSQVGGGYNEQFF.

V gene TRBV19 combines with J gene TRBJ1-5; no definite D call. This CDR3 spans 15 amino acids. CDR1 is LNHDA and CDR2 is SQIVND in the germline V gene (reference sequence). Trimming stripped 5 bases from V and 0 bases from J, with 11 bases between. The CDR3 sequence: CASSSRAYSNQPQHF. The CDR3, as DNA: TGTGCCAGTAGTTCGAGGGCCTATAGCAATCAGCCCCAGCATTTT. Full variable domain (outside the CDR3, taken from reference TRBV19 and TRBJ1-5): DGGITQSPKYLFRKEGQNVTLSCEQNLNHDAMYWYRQDPGQGLRLIYYSQIVNDFQKGDIAEGYSVSREKKESFPLTVTSAQKNPTAFYLCASSSRAYSNQPQHFGDGTRLSIL.

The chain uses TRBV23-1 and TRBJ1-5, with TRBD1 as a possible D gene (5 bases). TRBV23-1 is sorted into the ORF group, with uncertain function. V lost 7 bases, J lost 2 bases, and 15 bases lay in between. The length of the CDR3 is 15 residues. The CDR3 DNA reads TGCGCCAGCATTTTTGGGGACTCGGGCAATCAGCCCCAGCATTTT. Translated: CASIFGDSGNQPQHF.

The CDR3 DNA reads as TGTGCCACCAGCAGAGGGTCGACAGGGTTAGAAGAGACCCAGTACTTC. This sequence encodes CATSRGSTGLEETQYF. The rearrangement uses TRBV15 and TRBJ2-5, with 7 bases matching TRBD1. J was trimmed by 3 bases and V by 1 base; bases with no gene match: 8. Per germline, CDR1 LNHNV and CDR2 YYDKDF (reference sequence). The length of the CDR3 is 16 residues.

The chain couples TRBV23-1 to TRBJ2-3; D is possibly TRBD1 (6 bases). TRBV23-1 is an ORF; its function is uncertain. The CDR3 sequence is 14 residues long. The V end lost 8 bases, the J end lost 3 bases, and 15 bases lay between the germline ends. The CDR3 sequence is CASSYRVRTDTQYF. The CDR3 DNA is TGCGCCAGCTCCTACAGGGTCCGTACAGATACGCAGTATTTT.